A single sample gave rise to the 5 T cell receptor beta chains below, sequenced in a study of beta chain features in type 1 diabetes. Broader study findings: All four CD4+ subsets from Type 1 diabetes patients carried moderately but significantly shorter TCRB CDR3s.

TCRB transcripts that were expressed got sequenced, as all of the isolated RNA had been reverse transcribed. The data were produced by immunoSEQ multiplex PCR, yet TCRdb's version contains in-frame clones alone and is incomplete. The data contain 680,000 or so clones, roughly 13% of them singletons. The antigens of these receptors remain unknown. The sample consisted of naive CD4+ T cells from blood. These receptors all stem from a man aged 18 to 30 with type 1 diabetes.

On this clone itself: The same CDR3 can be traced to other DNA sequences in this sample. The V gene is TRBV30, the J gene TRBJ1-2; D unclear. The CDR3 is 13 amino acids. Deletions cut 0 bases from V and 4 bases from J, with 9 bases between. Germline CDR1 is GTSNPN and CDR2 is SVGIG (reference sequence). CDR3 sequence (DNA): TGTGCCTGGAGTGTACTTGGGTTCTATGGCTACACCTTC. Its protein product is CAWSVLGFYGYTF.

This clone was detected a few times. Other DNA sequences of this sample code for an identical CDR3. The chain combines TRBV29-1 with TRBJ2-5; the D is unclear. The CDR3 totals 11 residues. Trimming pared 7 bases from V and 7 bases from J, leaving 13 bases between. From germline, CDR1 is SQVTM and CDR2 ANQGSEA. The CDR3 DNA follows: TGCAGCGGCGGTCCGGAGCGGACCCAGTACTTC. Protein sequence: CSGGPERTQYF.

This clone was observed a handful of times. This chain connects TRBV5-6 to TRBJ2-2, with 7 bases that match TRBD2. The J segment lost 2 bases and the V segment lost 2 bases, leaving 3 bases of the junction unmatched. This CDR3 has 15 amino acids. From germline, CDR1 is SGHDT and CDR2 YYEEEE. CDR3 DNA sequence: TGTGCCAGCAGCTTTGCGGGGGTTAACACCGGGGAGCTGTTTTTT. Its translation is CASSFAGVNTGELFF.

The V and J genes are TRBV11-3 and TRBJ2-4; 8 bases agree with TRBD1. Trimming at V came to 1 base and at J to 9 bases, leaving 17 bases not matched to a gene. CDR1 and CDR2 (germline): SGHNT, YENEEA. This CDR3 is built from 18 residues. CDR3 sequence (DNA): TGTGCCAGCAGCTTAGGGCGTGGACAGGGAAGGTCCTCAGGCATTCAGTACTTC. Translated, it gives CASSLGRGQGRSSGIQYF.

Here the CDR3 DNA reads TGTGCCAGCACCATGCAGGGCCCCAGGGGTTCACCCCTCCACTTT. Its protein is CASTMQGPRGSPLHF. This chain uses TRBV27 with TRBJ1-6; D is possibly TRBD1 (6 bases). V dropped 7 bases and J dropped 9 bases, with 19 bases sitting between them. The germline V gene has CDR1 MNHEY and CDR2 SMNVEV (reference sequence). CDR3 length: 15 amino acids.